The rows below give T cell receptor beta chains drawn from one sample of a study of blood T cell repertoires in COVID-19. The data were produced by immunoSEQ multiplex PCR, yet TCRdb's version contains in-frame clones alone and is incomplete. The sample lists roughly 78,000 clones; approximately 86% were seen once. Sequenced material: peripheral blood. Receptor source: a woman aged 55-75 years with acute or convalescent COVID-19. Both conserved end residues are part of each CDR3. D genes are given only for firm matches. Clone size is shown for a subset of rows, as once, few, many or a class of expanded clone.

J: TRBJ2-1; size: NA; D: NA; V: TRBV11-2; CDR3: CASSSQGAINEQFF; DNA: TGTGCCAGCAGCTCCCAAGGGGCCATCAATGAGCAGTTCTTC
J: TRBJ2-3; size: NA; D: NA; V: TRBV9; CDR3: CASSPSATGADTQYF; DNA: TGTGCCAGCAGCCCATCTGCTACAGGAGCAGATACGCAGTATTTT
J: TRBJ1-6; size: NA; D: NA; V: TRBV5-4; CDR3: CASSLRDSPLHF; DNA: TGTGCCAGCAGCCTAAGAGATTCACCCCTCCACTTT
J: TRBJ2-7; size: few; D: TRBD1; V: TRBV2; CDR3: CASSEVGDSPYEQYF; DNA: TGTGCCAGCAGTGAAGTGGGGGACAGCCCCTACGAGCAGTACTTC
J: TRBJ2-1; size: NA; D: NA; V: TRBV7-2; CDR3: CASVPPGDQSYNEQFF; DNA: TGTGCCAGCGTACCCCCAGGGGACCAATCCTACAATGAGCAGTTCTTC
J: TRBJ2-1; size: NA; D: TRBD2; V: TRBV7-3; CDR3: CASSPGLGGYEQFF; DNA: TGTGCCAGCAGCCCCGGGCTCGGGGGGTATGAGCAGTTCTTC
J: TRBJ2-3; size: NA; D: NA; V: TRBV24-1; CDR3: CATRGDNPTDTQYF; DNA: TGTGCCACCAGGGGGGACAATCCCACAGATACGCAGTATTTT
J: TRBJ1-2; size: NA; D: TRBD1; V: TRBV19; CDR3: CASSIGDRGHGYTF; DNA: TGTGCCAGTAGTATAGGGGACAGGGGGCATGGCTACACCTTC
J: TRBJ1-2; size: NA; D: TRBD1; V: TRBV6-1; CDR3: CASSEGDSPNYGYTF; DNA: TGTGCCAGCAGTGAAGGGGACAGTCCTAACTATGGCTACACCTTC
J: TRBJ1-5; size: NA; D: NA; V: TRBV27; CDR3: CASSSAVDRPNQPQHF; DNA: TGTGCCAGCAGTTCCGCGGTCGACAGGCCGAATCAGCCCCAGCATTTT
J: TRBJ1-2; size: once; D: NA; V: TRBV28; CDR3: CASRTVNYGYTF; DNA: TGTGCCAGCAGAACAGTGAACTATGGCTACACCTTC
J: TRBJ1-1; size: NA; D: NA; V: TRBV19; CDR3: CASSIRYWEGANTEAFF; DNA: TGTGCCAGTAGTATACGGTATTGGGAAGGGGCGAACACTGAAGCTTTCTTT
J: TRBJ1-5; size: NA; D: NA; V: TRBV3-1/TRBV3-2; CDR3: CASSLQDSNQPQHF; DNA: TGTGCCAGCAGCCTACAGGATAGCAATCAGCCCCAGCATTTT
J: TRBJ2-2; size: NA; D: NA; V: TRBV6-5; CDR3: CASSSGVPGELFF; DNA: TGTGCCAGCAGTTCGGGGGTCCCCGGGGAGCTGTTTTTT
J: TRBJ2-7; size: NA; D: NA; V: TRBV9; CDR3: CASSPDGRASSYEQYF; DNA: TGTGCCAGCAGCCCAGACGGCAGGGCGAGCTCCTACGAGCAGTACTTC
J: TRBJ2-2; size: NA; D: TRBD1; V: TRBV5-1; CDR3: CASRDPGQGSTGELFF; DNA: TGCGCCAGCAGGGACCCGGGACAGGGGAGCACCGGGGAGCTGTTTTTT
J: TRBJ1-3; size: NA; D: TRBD1; V: TRBV28; CDR3: CASKGAPGNTIYF; DNA: TGTGCCAGCAAGGGGGCGCCTGGAAACACCATATATTTT
J: TRBJ1-6; size: NA; D: NA; V: TRBV2; CDR3: CASSVVGSSYNSPLHF; DNA: TGTGCCAGCAGTGTGGTAGGGAGCTCCTATAATTCACCCCTCCACTTT
J: TRBJ2-5; size: NA; D: TRBD2; V: TRBV24-1; CDR3: CATSDWTSGSQETQYF; DNA: TGTGCCACCAGTGATTGGACTAGCGGGTCGCAAGAGACCCAGTACTTC
J: TRBJ2-1; size: NA; D: NA; V: TRBV10-3; CDR3: CAISDSRGANEQFF; DNA: TGTGCCATCAGTGATAGTCGGGGGGCCAATGAGCAGTTCTTC
J: TRBJ2-1; size: few; D: NA; V: TRBV2; CDR3: CASSEDPPGYNEQFF; DNA: TGTGCCAGCAGTGAAGACCCTCCGGGGTACAATGAGCAGTTCTTC
J: TRBJ2-5; size: NA; D: TRBD2; V: TRBV5-4; CDR3: CASSPASGRQETQYF; DNA: TGTGCCAGCAGCCCTGCTAGCGGGAGACAAGAGACCCAGTACTTC
J: TRBJ2-7; size: NA; D: TRBD1; V: TRBV27; CDR3: CASSVGTGAYEQYF; DNA: TGTGCCAGCAGTGTCGGGACAGGGGCGTACGAGCAGTACTTC
J: TRBJ2-7; size: once; D: NA; V: TRBV7-6; CDR3: CASSLPGTRGYEQYF; DNA: TGTGCCAGCAGCCTCCCCGGGACACGGGGCTACGAGCAGTACTTC
J: TRBJ2-1; size: NA; D: TRBD1; V: TRBV4-2; CDR3: CASSLGQGYGSYNEQFF; DNA: TGTGCCAGCAGCCTCGGACAGGGTTATGGTTCCTACAATGAGCAGTTCTTC
J: TRBJ1-4; size: NA; D: TRBD1; V: TRBV2; CDR3: CASSDQGAGGEKLFF; DNA: TGTGCCAGCAGTGACCAGGGGGCCGGCGGTGAAAAACTGTTTTTT
J: TRBJ1-4; size: NA; D: TRBD1; V: TRBV12-3/TRBV12-4; CDR3: CASSRGTAEKLFF; DNA: TGTGCCAGCAGTCGAGGGACAGCTGAAAAACTGTTTTTT